This T cell receptor (beta chain) came from a study of shared clonotypes between healthy human individuals (dated by TCRdb to 2019 to 2021). General notes on the study: Two women and a few men aged 18 to 49 years were included in the cohort. Each donor's leukapheresis produced roughly between roughly 0.85 and 9.5 billion PBMCs. The study deeply sequenced blood TCR repertoires of five healthy adults to estimate repertoire size and the extent of clonotype sharing between individuals. To increase sequencing depth and limit assay-specific biases, TCR repertoire library preparation and sequencing were carried out by different laboratories using diverse techniques. Per donor, three plates each were used for CD4 naive and CD4 memory, two for CD8 naive, and one for CD8 memory.

Study-wide findings and limitations: Estimated clonotype richness was generally larger for naive than for memory subsets. Compared with non-shared clonotypes, the clonotypes found in all four sorted-subset donors had higher generation probabilities. Rarefaction of sorted-subset datasets indicated incomplete sequencing despite the large sequencing depth. Only blood was sampled, and tissue TCR repertoires likely differ from those in blood. Based on pairwise subsampling, the degree of clonotype sharing among donors was expected to be affected by sequencing depth. The small number of donors limited the genetic and exposure-history diversity represented. Across a few donors, approximately 4.9% of naive CD4, more than 3% of naive CD8, roughly 2.3% of memory CD4, and 0.4% of memory CD8 clonotypes were shared.

Notes on this clone: Its antigen remains unidentified. No clone much larger than this one lies a single base away; base qualities are absent.

Using the deep immunoSEQ assay, TCR CDR3 regions were amplified from genomic DNA by multiplex PCR. For each cell subset, the extracted genomic DNA was distributed evenly across all wells of several immunoSEQ 96-well plates, and each plate served as one replicate. For sorted subsets, about 210 ng of genomic DNA, equivalent to 25,000 to 35,000 T cell genomes, went into each replicate PCR. The purified libraries were quantified using a Qubit 3.0 fluorometer, sized with a Bioanalyzer 2100, and then quantified again using the KAPA Library Quantification kit. Each immunoSEQ 96-well plate was sequenced on its own single-read 150-cycle Illumina NextSeq 550 flow cell. The paper's data handling went like this. Because the immunoSEQ output held only junctional sequences and lacked quality scores, the filtering could not match the filtering applied to full-length reads. To assign V/J genes and CDR3, sequences were annotated against IMGT germline references using PyIR, a Python wrapper for IgBLAST v1.9. Reads were filtered out if the reads had weak V/J assignments (E-value above 1e-6), no CDR3, stop codons, out-of-frame junctions, or ambiguous translated residues. V3J clonotypes were defined as sequences sharing an identical inferred V gene, J gene, and CDR3 amino acid sequence. To compute the percentage overlap between repertoires, the number of shared unique clonotypes was divided by the size of the smaller repertoire. Richness of each repertoire was evaluated using RTK rarefaction, the Chao1 estimator, and Recon v2.1 estimates of unobserved clonotypes. For all TCRbeta clonotypes obtained by the gDNA method from a handful of donors, generation probabilities were computed with OLGA. Entries here come from immuneACCESS through TCRdb and include only in-frame sequences with V and J called. Some clones fail to appear in such tables; in the studies checked, an unresolved V gene covers under half of the shortfall, and the cause of the remainder is unknown. V and J calls and clone size are as listed in that table; D and trimming were resolved from the DNA. This sample gives about 1.5 million clones in total; roughly 97% of them show up just once. Approximately 1.2% of the sample belongs to the ten largest clones.

Measured from the cysteine to the phenylalanine, the CDR3 is 18 residues long. Only the CDR3 DNA stays, 54 bases, in frame from base 1. V ends up 8 bases short and J 5 bases short, with an unmatched junction base count of 18. Sequences ENHRY (CDR1) and SYGVKD (CDR2) are obtained from the germline V gene. Healthy HIV-negative adults with no recently reported acute infections or vaccinations were included as donors. All donors were Caucasian adults living in Nashville, Tennessee, USA. CD4+ T cells were enriched through magnetic negative selection, after which naive cells were positively selected on CD45RA and the remaining negative fraction served as the memory subset. Blood was collected by leukapheresis, and PBMCs were isolated by Ficoll-Histopaque density gradient centrifugation and then cryopreserved in liquid nitrogen vapor phase. Purity and quantity of every magnetically sorted T cell population were checked by analytical flow cytometry. Genomic DNA was isolated from each sorted fraction and quantified by UV absorbance on a Nanodrop 2000c.

Here the chain combines TRBV10-3 and TRBJ2-2, with 9 bases aligning to TRBD1. Sequenced input: naive CD4+ T cells sorted from blood. This sample's cell subset or site label indicates: CD45RA+ positively selected. The TCR sequence derives from a man aged 30 to 45 in good health. The DNA is as follows: TGTGCCATCTCCCGGACAGGGGAATCAACATTTAGAACCGGGGAGCTGTTTTTT. This codes for CAISRTGESTFRTGELFF.